One and the same sample provided the 21 T cell receptor beta chains below, sequenced in a study of T-cell reconstitution after alpha-beta-depleted transplantation in children. As it was prepared, the TCRbeta library received unique molecular identifiers. MiXCR, applied by TCRdb to the PCR reads, yields one record per CDR3 protein. The table has 700,000 to 950,000 distinct CDR3 sequences, approximately 15% seen once. The sample in question was PBMCs, mostly from graft donor cells, obtained 360 days after TCRalphabeta/CD19-depleted stem cell transplant. The receptors stem from a male patient between 10 and 17 years old who had a stem cell transplant for acute lymphoblastic leukemia, so the T cells may come from the graft donor.

This clonotype has more than one count but fewer than ten. The rearrangement joins TRBV20-1 to TRBJ2-1, with D possibly TRBD2 on 5 matching bases. The CDR3 loop spans 13 amino acids. In germline, CDR1 is DFQATT, CDR2 SNEGSKA (reference sequence). V lost 3 bases to trimming and J lost 8 bases, with 14 bases between them. CDR3 protein: CSASPLETHEQFF. In DNA form, the CDR3 reads TGCAGTGCTAGTCCACTAGAAACCCATGAGCAGTTCTTC.

This clonotype came up many times. This chain links TRBV5-6 with TRBJ2-1; either TRBD1 or TRBD2 may fit D (5 bases each). CDR3 length equals 16 residues. V was clipped by 3 bases and J by 5 bases, with 18 bases between them. In germline, CDR1 is SGHDT, CDR2 YYEEEE. The CDR3 sequence: CASSSGRRRANNEQFF. The CDR3 DNA reads as TGTGCCAGCAGCTCGGGGCGAAGGAGAGCGAACAATGAGCAGTTCTTC.

This clonotype was detected once. The chain is built from TRBV5-1 and TRBJ1-4, with a possible D match to TRBD1 (6 bases). V lost 2 bases to trimming and J lost 8 bases, with 13 bases between them. Germline V gene data show CDR1 as SGHRS and CDR2 as YFSETQ. The CDR3 is made up of 14 amino acids. The CDR3 here is CASSLHRDEEKLFF. CDR3 bases: TGCGCCAGCAGCTTACACAGGGATGAAGAAAAACTGTTTTTT.

J is TRBJ2-7 and V is TRBV15; 7 positions agree with TRBD1. Germline CDR1 and CDR2: LNHNV and YYDKDF (reference sequence). There are 13 residues in the CDR3. J gave up 2 bases and V 4 bases, and 2 bases lay outside the gene matches. The CDR3 region is CATSTQGAYEQYF. CDR3 in DNA: TGTGCCACCAGCACCCAGGGGGCCTACGAGCAGTACTTC.

This chain joins TRBV4-1 and TRBJ2-1, with D maybe TRBD2 (8 bases). V was clipped by 0 bases and J by 5 bases, with 26 bases between them. This CDR3 has 20 residues. Germline V gene lookup returns CDR1 MGHRA and CDR2 YSYEKL. DNA for the CDR3: TGCGCCAGCAGCCAAGAGCAAGGGGGCGCGGCGCGGGAGGATGACAATGAGCAGTTCTTC. This translates into CASSQEQGGAAREDDNEQFF.

In its sample, this clonotype was seen once. The V and J genes are TRBV6-2 or TRBV6-3 and TRBJ2-2; 9 bases line up with TRBD2. V lost 2 bases and J lost 2; bases outside the gene matches: 9. The CDR3 spans 18 residues. Germline CDR1 is MNHEY and CDR2 is SVGEGT. The CDR3 loop is CASSYGILAGINTGELFF. For the CDR3, the DNA is TGTGCCAGCAGTTACGGGATACTAGCGGGTATCAACACCGGGGAGCTGTTTTTT.

Many counts were recorded for this clonotype. The gene calls are TRBV9 and TRBJ2-2; 9 bases align to TRBD1. V gave up 2 bases and J gave up 3 bases; unmatched junction bases: 8. The CDR3 loop spans 17 amino acids. The V gene's germline CDR1 is SGDLS and CDR2 YYNGEE. This CDR3 reads CASSVSDRGSYTGELFF. CDR3 bases: TGTGCCAGCAGCGTTTCGGACAGGGGCTCCTACACCGGGGAGCTGTTTTTT.

The chain uses TRBV20-1 and TRBJ2-3, with 15 bases identical to TRBD2. The CDR3 loop spans 13 amino acids. V dropped 6 bases and J dropped 15; count of bases not matched to a gene: 10. Germline loops: CDR1 DFQATT, CDR2 SNEGSKA (reference sequence). This chain's CDR3 is CSARGLAGGPSYF. CDR3 nucleotides: TGCAGTGCGCGTGGACTAGCGGGAGGGCCGAGTTATTTT.

In its sample, this clonotype was seen a few times. V gene TRBV7-8 combines with J gene TRBJ2-1; D unclear. With 5 bases removed from V and 4 bases from J, the gap between germline ends came to 9 bases. The CDR3 sequence is 13 residues long. Germline CDR1 and CDR2: SGHVS and FQNEAQ. This CDR3 is CASSPLQYNEQFF. The DNA for the CDR3 is TGTGCCAGCAGCCCATTGCAGTACAATGAGCAGTTCTTC. The full variable domain, rest sourced from reference TRBV7-8 and TRBJ2-1, is GAGVSQSPRYKVAKRGQDVALRCDPISGHVSLFWYQQALGQGPEFLTYFQNEAQLDKSGLPSDRFFAERPEGSVSTLKIQRTQQEDSAVYLCASSPLQYNEQFFGPGTRLTVL.

The chain has TRBV7-3 and TRBJ2-1; TRBD1 aligns across 8 bases. The germline CDR1 and CDR2 sequences are SGHTA and FQGTGA. J was trimmed by 7 bases and V by 5 bases; bases with no gene match: 13. The CDR3 contains 16 residues. The CDR3 loop reads CASSPQGAWGKNEQFF. The CDR3 DNA follows: TGTGCCAGCAGCCCGCAGGGGGCTTGGGGTAAGAATGAGCAGTTCTTC.

This clonotype was recorded a few times. V and J are TRBV6-2 or TRBV6-3 and TRBJ2-7, with 9 bases fitting TRBD2. Looked up from germline, CDR1 is MNHEY and CDR2 is SVGEGT. The CDR3 is made up of 15 amino acids. The J segment lost 2 bases and the V segment lost 6 bases, leaving 8 bases of the junction unmatched. This CDR3 reads CASSKWAGGAYEQYF. The CDR3 DNA reads TGTGCCAGCAGCAAATGGGCGGGAGGGGCCTACGAGCAGTACTTC.

The rearrangement links TRBV7-9 to TRBJ2-7; 8 nucleotides agree with TRBD1. The germline V gene encodes CDR1 SEHNR and CDR2 FQNEAQ (reference sequence). This CDR3 comprises 14 residues. V shed 5 bases and J 5 bases; nucleotides not matched to a gene: 8. CDR3 residues: CASSQGQGVHEQYF. The CDR3, as DNA: TGTGCCAGCAGCCAAGGACAGGGTGTCCACGAGCAGTACTTC.

The chain uses TRBV7-9 and TRBJ1-1; D is perhaps TRBD1 (6 bases). Germline V CDR1 and CDR2: SEHNR, FQNEAQ (reference sequence). The CDR3 totals 13 residues. Trimming cost V 4 bases and J 4 bases, with 10 bases left between them. Here the CDR3 reads CASSSGVSTEAFF. The CDR3, as DNA: TGTGCCAGCAGCTCAGGGGTAAGCACTGAAGCTTTCTTT. Supplemented by reference TRBV7-9 and TRBJ1-1, the full variable domain reads DTGVSQNPRHKITKRGQNVTFRCDPISEHNRLYWYRQTLGQGPEFLTYFQNEAQLEKSRLLSDRFSAERPKGSFSTLEIQRTEQGDSAMYLCASSSGVSTEAFFGQGTRLTVV.

This clonotype was seen a single time. The chain combines TRBV5-1 with TRBJ2-5; D is unclear. Germline V gene lookup returns CDR1 SGHRS and CDR2 YFSETQ. The length of the CDR3 is 14 residues. The V gene lost 1 base and the J gene lost 2 bases, with 9 bases spanning the gap. CDR3 DNA: TGCGCCAGCAGCTTGATCCCGAGTCAAGAGACCCAGTACTTC. Protein sequence: CASSLIPSQETQYF.

This chain joins TRBV29-1 and TRBJ2-1; TRBD2 agrees at 8 bases. The CDR3 consists of 14 residues. The V segment lost 1 base and the J segment 4 bases; nucleotides outside the gene matches: 3. Per the germline V gene, CDR1 is SQVTM and CDR2 is ANQGSEA. CDR3 region: CSVEVGLAYNEQFF. Here the CDR3 DNA reads TGCAGCGTTGAAGTAGGACTAGCATACAATGAGCAGTTCTTC.

The V call is TRBV12-3 or TRBV12-4, the J call TRBJ2-2; unclear D gene. The CDR3 runs to 15 residues. Trimming took off 2 bases at V and 3 bases at J, with 10 bases between the two ends. The DNA for the CDR3 is TGTGCCAGCAGTTTATCCTGGACGGACACCGGGGAGCTGTTTTTT. As protein: CASSLSWTDTGELFF.

The V and J genes are TRBV24-1 and TRBJ1-2; 7 nucleotides match TRBD1. Germline V CDR1 and CDR2: KGHDR, SFDVKD. This CDR3 comprises 16 residues. V shed 4 bases and J 4 bases; nucleotides not matched to a gene: 11. In DNA, the CDR3 is TGTGCCACCAGTGACCGGGACAGCGATTGGTCCTATGGCTACACCTTC. Its protein product is CATSDRDSDWSYGYTF.

In this sample, this clonotype turned up a few times. V gene TRBV12-3 or TRBV12-4 combines with J gene TRBJ2-5, with 9 nucleotides matching TRBD2. The CDR3 extends over 18 amino acids. The J segment lost 5 bases and the V segment lost 3 bases, leaving 16 bases of the junction unmatched. The CDR3 region has the DNA TGTGCCAGCAGTTTCCCCAAGGGGATAGCGGGAGAGCGGGAGACCCAGTACTTC. Translated: CASSFPKGIAGERETQYF.

This clonotype was observed many times. The chain joins TRBV27 to TRBJ2-1; TRBD1 is a possible D gene (6 bases). The CDR3 is 17 amino acids. CDR1 is MNHEY, CDR2 SMNVEV, per germline (reference sequence). Between the trimmed V and J ends, which lost 5 bases and 8 bases, there was a span of 25 bases. The CDR3 DNA is TGTGCCAGCAGTCCTCCTGGGGGCGGTACCCGGCGGGATGAGCAGTTCTTC. Translated: CASSPPGGGTRRDEQFF.

This clonotype has more than one count but fewer than ten. V is TRBV7-3 and J is TRBJ2-5, with 8 bases fitting TRBD2. The CDR3 is 15 residues long. Germline CDR1 and CDR2: SGHTA and FQGTGA. The V gene end was trimmed by 0 bases and the J gene end by 5 bases; junction bases not matched to a gene: 5. Written as DNA, the CDR3 is TGTGCCAGCAGCTTAACAGCGGGAGTTTATGAGACCCAGTACTTC. Translating gives CASSLTAGVYETQYF.

The sample holds a few counts of this clonotype. J is TRBJ2-7 and V is TRBV5-1, with a weak D call TRBD1 (5 bases). The CDR3 totals 16 residues. V lost 0 bases and J 4 bases, leaving 17 bases between the germline ends. Germline-derived CDR1 and CDR2 are SGHRS and YFSETQ. The CDR3 reads CASSLVSGHSDYEQYF. In DNA form, the CDR3 reads TGCGCCAGCAGCTTGGTGTCAGGGCATTCGGATTACGAGCAGTACTTC.